These 27 T cell receptor beta chains were all obtained from the same sample, sequenced in a study of blood T cell repertoires in COVID-19 (dated by TCRdb to the early 2020s). Libraries were made using the immunoSEQ multiplex PCR assay. TCRdb provides this immuneACCESS table in a form limited to in-frame rearrangements. Some clones are lacking; in checked studies, under half of them reflect an unresolved V gene, and why the rest are absent is not known. Here the sample has approximately 170,000 clones; about nine tenths occur a single time. Less than 1.5% of the sample rests with the top ten. Sequenced material: peripheral blood. These receptor sequences come from a man aged 25 to 45 with acute or convalescent COVID-19.

This chain links TRBV12-3 or TRBV12-4 with TRBJ2-7, with a weak D call TRBD2 (5 bases). This CDR3 is 13 amino acids long. V was shortened by 3 bases and J by 9 bases, with 15 bases between the two germline ends. CDR3 DNA sequence: TGTGCCAGCAGTTTCCGGACTCCTGGATGGCAGTACTTC. It is translated as CASSFRTPGWQYF.

The rearrangement uses TRBV28 and TRBJ1-5; the D is unclear. The CDR3 is made up of 14 amino acids. Trimming shortened V by 2 bases and J by 0 bases, and 5 bases separated the two germline ends. Germline loops: CDR1 MDHEN, CDR2 SYDVKM. CDR3 coding DNA: TGTGCCAGCAGTTTAACGGTTAGCAATCAGCCCCAGCATTTT. It is translated as CASSLTVSNQPQHF.

This sequence joins TRBV9 and TRBJ2-7; D gene unclear. CDR3 size: 15 residues. V was clipped by 0 bases and J by 0 bases, with 10 bases between them. The V gene's germline CDR1 is SGDLS and CDR2 YYNGEE. CDR3 nucleotide sequence: TGTGCCAGCAGCGTAGTGCCTAGTCCCTCCTACGAGCAGTACTTC. Protein sequence: CASSVVPSPSYEQYF.

This CDR3 is CASSQDRAQETQYF. The CDR3, as DNA: TGCGCCAGCAGTCAGGACAGAGCCCAAGAGACCCAGTACTTC. The V and J genes are TRBV5-1 and TRBJ2-5, with D possibly being TRBD1 (6 bases). The CDR3 runs to 14 residues. Germline assignment: CDR1 SGHRS and CDR2 YFSETQ. Between the trimmed V and J ends, which lost 5 bases and 1 base, there was a span of 12 bases.

The chain employs TRBV20-1 and TRBJ2-5, with TRBD2 as a possible D gene (6 bases). This CDR3 region has 15 residues. Germline CDR1 DFQATT, CDR2 SNEGSKA (reference sequence). Deletions cut 3 bases from V and 5 bases from J, with 19 bases between. The CDR3 spells CSASHGGSGWETQYF. The CDR3 DNA follows: TGCAGTGCTAGTCACGGGGGAAGCGGGTGGGAGACCCAGTACTTC.

In DNA, the CDR3 is TGCAGTGCCGGGGGGGTTGGTGAGCAGTTCTTC. Translating gives CSAGGVGEQFF. This chain joins TRBV20-1 and TRBJ2-1; the match to TRBD2 covers 8 bases. CDR1 and CDR2 from the germline V gene are DFQATT and SNEGSKA (reference sequence). V lost 6 bases, J lost 9 bases, and 4 bases stayed unmatched. This CDR3 comprises 11 residues.

This sequence joins TRBV6-5 and TRBJ2-1, with a weak D call TRBD1 (5 bases). V lost 2 bases and J lost 8, with 10 bases in between. Germline assignment: CDR1 MNHEY and CDR2 SVGAGI. This CDR3 contains 13 residues. The CDR3 DNA reads as TGTGCCAGCAGTTACCAAGGACATCATGAGCAGTTCTTC. Its translation is CASSYQGHHEQFF.

V usage is TRBV5-6 and J usage is TRBJ2-1, with 8 positions matching TRBD2. Per germline, CDR1 SGHDT and CDR2 YYEEEE. Unmatched junction bases numbered 10, after V lost 5 bases and J lost 6 bases. The CDR3 runs 15 residues. In nucleotides, the CDR3 is TGTGCCAGCAGTCCGGGAGGGTGGGAGATCAATGAGCAGTTCTTC. It is translated as CASSPGGWEINEQFF.

This clone was counted only a few times. CDR3 coding DNA: TGTGCCAGCCGGAGCCTCGGCCGGGACAGGGGAATTGGAGGTGAAAAACTGTTTTTT. This gives the protein CASRSLGRDRGIGGEKLFF. The chain has TRBV7-8 and TRBJ1-4; 10 bases align to TRBD1. The CDR3 is made up of 19 amino acids. Germline-derived CDR1 and CDR2 are SGHVS and FQNEAQ. Trimming cost V 8 bases and J 7 bases; bases outside gene matches: 22.

The chain couples TRBV5-4 to TRBJ2-3, with 7 nucleotides matching TRBD2. The V gene's germline CDR1 is SGHNT and CDR2 YYREEE (reference sequence). V lost 0 bases, J lost 6 bases, and 10 bases stayed unmatched. The CDR3 is made up of 16 amino acids. Written as DNA, the CDR3 is TGTGCCAGCAGCTTGGCGGGGGAGGGCACGACGGATACGCAGTATTTT. Translating it yields CASSLAGEGTTDTQYF.

Notes on this clone: This CDR3 is also generated by other DNA sequences in the sample. V is TRBV19 and J is TRBJ2-5; D gene ambiguous. Germline V gives CDR1 LNHDA, CDR2 SQIVND (reference sequence). Deletions cut 1 base from V and 1 base from J, with 7 bases between. The CDR3 extends over 14 amino acids. The CDR3 sequence is CASSIGPGQETQYF. CDR3 nucleotide sequence: TGTGCCAGTAGTATAGGTCCAGGCCAAGAGACCCAGTACTTC. Combining the CDR3 with reference TRBV19 and TRBJ2-5 gives the whole variable domain DGGITQSPKYLFRKEGQNVTLSCEQNLNHDAMYWYRQDPGQGLRLIYYSQIVNDFQKGDIAEGYSVSREKKESFPLTVTSAQKNPTAFYLCASSIGPGQETQYFGPGTRLLVL.

The gene calls are TRBV6-5 and TRBJ1-4; D gene ambiguous. The CDR3 loop spans 13 amino acids. The V and J ends lost 7 bases and 4 bases respectively, with 10 bases between them. The germline CDR1 and CDR2 sequences are MNHEY and SVGAGI. The CDR3 here is CASKGRVNEKLFF. In nucleotides, the CDR3 is TGTGCCAGCAAAGGGAGAGTTAATGAAAAACTGTTTTTT.

This clone was detected once. This chain uses TRBV29-1 with TRBJ2-1, with 8 bases matching TRBD2. The ends lost 4 bases at V and 10 bases at J; junction bases unmatched: 9. The length of the CDR3 is 13 residues. Germline values: CDR1 SQVTM, CDR2 ANQGSEA. CDR3 in amino acids: CSVAGLAGFEQFF. CDR3 in DNA: TGCAGCGTTGCTGGGCTAGCGGGCTTCGAGCAGTTCTTC.

The chain combines TRBV7-9 with TRBJ2-2; the D gene is possibly TRBD2 (6 bases). The length of the CDR3 is 16 residues. CDR1 is SEHNR, CDR2 FQNEAQ, per germline (reference sequence). V was clipped by 5 bases and J by 0 bases, with 13 bases between them. CDR3: CASSHLGGTNTGELFF. The CDR3 region has the DNA TGTGCCAGCAGCCACCTGGGCGGGACGAACACCGGGGAGCTGTTTTTT.

The chain recombines TRBV23-1 with TRBJ2-2; weak D call: TRBD1 (6 bases). TRBV23-1 is an ORF; its function is uncertain. The CDR3 runs to 12 residues. The V and J ends lost 11 bases and 6 bases respectively, with 13 bases between them. The CDR3 reads CAAADSPGELFF. The CDR3 DNA reads TGCGCCGCCGCGGACAGTCCCGGGGAGCTGTTTTTT.

CDR3 in amino acids: CASSLVTRQENTEAFF. CDR3 nucleotides: TGTGCCAGCAGCTTAGTCACCCGACAGGAAAACACTGAAGCTTTCTTT. The chain links TRBV7-9 to TRBJ1-1, with D possibly TRBD1 on 6 matching bases. CDR1 and CDR2 from the germline V gene are SEHNR and FQNEAQ (reference sequence). Trimming left V 1 base short and J 2 bases short, with 14 bases between. CDR3 length: 16 residues.

This clone showed up just once. The V and J genes are TRBV5-1 and TRBJ1-2, with unresolved D. The V gene's germline CDR1 is SGHRS and CDR2 YFSETQ. V was clipped by 4 bases and J by 7 bases, with 8 bases between them. There are 11 residues in the CDR3. CDR3 nucleotide sequence: TGCGCCAGCAGCGACCGAGGTGGCTACACCTTC. It encodes CASSDRGGYTF.

This chain uses TRBV23-1 with TRBJ1-4, with D possibly TRBD1 on 6 matching bases. TRBV23-1 is an ORF for which the function is uncertain. Trimming removed 4 bases from V and 0 bases from J, with 12 bases in between. The CDR3 is made up of 16 amino acids. Here the CDR3 DNA reads TGCGCCAGCAGTCGAGACAGGACTGCAACTAATGAAAAACTGTTTTTT. Translation: CASSRDRTATNEKLFF.

This chain uses TRBV19 with TRBJ2-1; 7 bases match TRBD2. CDR1 and CDR2 from the germline V gene are LNHDA and SQIVND (reference sequence). The CDR3 consists of 14 residues. V was pared by 5 bases and J by 6 bases, with 7 bases of the junction left unmatched. The CDR3 bases are TGTGCCAGTAGTCCTTGGACTAGAGGCAATGAGCAGTTCTTC. It codes for CASSPWTRGNEQFF.

V usage is TRBV19 and J usage is TRBJ2-5; 12 bases align to TRBD1. Trimming took 6 bases from V and 4 from J; bases not matched to a gene: 9. CDR1 and CDR2 (germline): LNHDA, SQIVND (reference sequence). The CDR3 consists of 16 residues. Here the CDR3 DNA reads TGTGCCAGTAGCAGGGACAGGGGGCCGGCGAGAGAGACCCAGTACTTC. Protein: CASSRDRGPARETQYF.

This chain links TRBV13 with TRBJ2-7; 8 positions agree with TRBD1. From germline, CDR1 is PRHDT and CDR2 FYEKMQ (reference sequence). J was trimmed by 2 bases and V by 5 bases; bases with no gene match: 5. The CDR3 spans 14 residues. The CDR3 DNA sequence: TGTGCCAGCAGCCTAAACAGGGGGGCCTACGAGCAGTACTTC. It translates to CASSLNRGAYEQYF.

The chain employs TRBV6-5 and TRBJ2-1; D may be TRBD1 (5 bases). The V end lost 8 bases, the J end lost 8 bases, and 22 bases lay between the germline ends. This CDR3 has 15 residues. Germline-derived CDR1 and CDR2 are MNHEY and SVGAGI. This chain's CDR3 is CASWGGNKGSDEQFF. For the CDR3, the DNA is TGTGCCAGCTGGGGCGGCAACAAGGGATCCGATGAGCAGTTCTTC.

This clone occurred once. This chain uses TRBV27 with TRBJ2-7; D might be TRBD2 (5 bases). CDR1 is MNHEY and CDR2 is SMNVEV in the germline V gene (reference sequence). This CDR3 comprises 15 residues. With 2 bases removed from V and 0 bases from J, the gap between germline ends came to 11 bases. The CDR3 sequence: CASSLIGEPSYEQYF. In nucleotides, the CDR3 is TGTGCCAGCAGTTTAATCGGGGAGCCCTCCTACGAGCAGTACTTC.

The J gene is TRBJ2-1, the V gene TRBV11-3; weak D call: TRBD1 (6 bases). Germline values: CDR1 SGHNT, CDR2 YENEEA. Deletions cut 1 base from V and 6 bases from J, with 10 bases between. This CDR3 spans 14 amino acids. In nucleotides, the CDR3 is TGTGCCAGCAGCTTAGGCGCAGGGGTCAATGAGCAGTTCTTC. It is translated as CASSLGAGVNEQFF.

This chain links TRBV7-9 with TRBJ2-7; D possibly corresponds to TRBD2 (5 bases). CDR1 is SEHNR, CDR2 FQNEAQ, per germline (reference sequence). The CDR3 has 15 amino acids. The V end lost 4 bases, the J end lost 7 bases, and 20 bases lay between the germline ends. The CDR3 region is CASSSRVGDLMEQYF. The DNA for the CDR3 is TGTGCCAGCAGCTCTCGGGTCGGGGATTTGATGGAGCAGTACTTC. The full variable domain, rest sourced from reference TRBV7-9 and TRBJ2-7, is DTGVSQNPRHKITKRGQNVTFRCDPISEHNRLYWYRQTLGQGPEFLTYFQNEAQLEKSRLLSDRFSAERPKGSFSTLEIQRTEQGDSAMYLCASSSRVGDLMEQYFGPGTRLTVT.

This clone was counted between two and nine times. The chain is built from TRBV5-5 and TRBJ1-5; 9 nucleotides line up with TRBD1. This CDR3 has 16 residues. Trimming removed 0 bases from V and 4 bases from J; junction bases left unmatched: 5. Germline V gene data show CDR1 as SGHKS and CDR2 as YYEKEE (reference sequence). The CDR3 reads CASSLGDRDRNQPQHF. Written as DNA, the CDR3 is TGTGCCAGCAGCTTGGGGGACAGGGACAGAAATCAGCCCCAGCATTTT.

The chain links TRBV19 to TRBJ2-7; no firm D call. CDR1 and CDR2 (germline): LNHDA, SQIVND (reference sequence). The CDR3 spans 15 residues. Trimming took 7 bases from V and 2 from J, leaving 18 bases between them. The CDR3 DNA reads TGTGCCAGTACCCCGGCGGCCGACTGGCCCTACGAGCAGTACTTC. It yields the protein CASTPAADWPYEQYF.